The clone carrying this TCR beta chain was recorded at least ten times. Antigen: not known. The data were taken from a study of T cells in Graves' hyperthyroidism and ophthalmopathy. Whole-study results and caveats: A 13 V-J model separated ophthalmopathy from stable hyperthyroidism. Ophthalmopathy was predicted by the model a median of roughly 6.6 months ahead of onset.

With 5 bases removed from V and 8 bases from J, the gap between germline ends came to 16 bases. The germline gives CDR1 SGHTA, CDR2 FQGNSA. The CDR3 loop spans 14 amino acids. TCR beta CDR3 regions were amplified from RNA. When the TCR CDR3 underwent first-round RT-PCR, the HTBI primer set was used. From the multiplex PCR reads, TCRdb called clonotypes with MiXCR, one entry per CDR3 protein. The data show 350,000 to 400,000 distinct CDR3 sequences, about a fifth seen once. Material for sequencing was blood. This chain links TRBV7-2 with TRBJ2-4, with a tentative D call TRBD2 (6 bases). The sequence was collected from a woman younger than 35 with Graves' hyperthyroidism. CDR3 bases: TGTGCCAGCAGCCCACCGGGGGTACGAGACATTCAGTACTTC. Translation: CASSPPGVRDIQYF.